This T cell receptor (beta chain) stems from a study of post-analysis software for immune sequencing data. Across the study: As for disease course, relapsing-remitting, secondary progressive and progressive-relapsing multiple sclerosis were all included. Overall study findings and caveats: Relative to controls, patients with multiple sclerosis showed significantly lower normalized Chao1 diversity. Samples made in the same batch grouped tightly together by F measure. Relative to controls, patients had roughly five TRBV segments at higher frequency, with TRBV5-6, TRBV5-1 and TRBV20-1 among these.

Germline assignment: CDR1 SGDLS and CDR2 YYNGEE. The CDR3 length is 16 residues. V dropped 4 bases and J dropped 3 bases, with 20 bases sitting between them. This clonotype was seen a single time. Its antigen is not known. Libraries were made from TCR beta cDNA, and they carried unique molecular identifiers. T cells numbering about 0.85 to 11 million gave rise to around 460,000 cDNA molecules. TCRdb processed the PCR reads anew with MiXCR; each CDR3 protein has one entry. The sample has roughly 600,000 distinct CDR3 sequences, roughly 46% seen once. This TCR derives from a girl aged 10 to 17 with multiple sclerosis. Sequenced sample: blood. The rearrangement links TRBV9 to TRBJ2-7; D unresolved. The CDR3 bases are TGTGCCAGCAGCCCCACCCAAGGCAGGACCTACTACGAGCAGTACTTC. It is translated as CASSPTQGRTYYEQYF.